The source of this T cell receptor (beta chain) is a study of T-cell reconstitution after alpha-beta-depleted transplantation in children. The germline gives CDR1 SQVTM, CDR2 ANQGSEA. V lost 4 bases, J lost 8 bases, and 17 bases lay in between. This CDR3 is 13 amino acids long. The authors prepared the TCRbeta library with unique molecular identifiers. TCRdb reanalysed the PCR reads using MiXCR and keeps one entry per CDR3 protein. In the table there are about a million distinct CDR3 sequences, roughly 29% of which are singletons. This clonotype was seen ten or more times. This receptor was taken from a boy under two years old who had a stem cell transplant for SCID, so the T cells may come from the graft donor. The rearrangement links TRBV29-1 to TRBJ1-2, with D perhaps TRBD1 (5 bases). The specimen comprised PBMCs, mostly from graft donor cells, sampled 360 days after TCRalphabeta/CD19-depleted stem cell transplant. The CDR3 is CSVVGRGALGYTF. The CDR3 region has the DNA TGCAGCGTTGTGGGGAGGGGAGCGTTGGGCTACACCTTC.